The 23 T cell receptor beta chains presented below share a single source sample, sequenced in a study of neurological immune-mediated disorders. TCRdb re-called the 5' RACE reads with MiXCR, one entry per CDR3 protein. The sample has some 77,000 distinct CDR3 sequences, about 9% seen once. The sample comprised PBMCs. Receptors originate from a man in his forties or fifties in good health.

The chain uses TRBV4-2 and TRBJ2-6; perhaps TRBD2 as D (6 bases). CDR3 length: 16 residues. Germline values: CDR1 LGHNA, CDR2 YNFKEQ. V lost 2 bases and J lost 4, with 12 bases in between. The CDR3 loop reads CASSQRREWGANVLTF. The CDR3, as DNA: TGTGCCAGCAGCCAACGCCGGGAGTGGGGGGCCAACGTCCTGACTTTC.

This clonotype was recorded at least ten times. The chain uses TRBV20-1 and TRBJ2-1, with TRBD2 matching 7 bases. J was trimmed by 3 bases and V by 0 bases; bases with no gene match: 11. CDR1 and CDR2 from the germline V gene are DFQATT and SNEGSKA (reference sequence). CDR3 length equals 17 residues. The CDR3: CSARDLRLAVSYNEQFF. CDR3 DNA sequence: TGCAGTGCTAGAGATCTCCGGCTAGCGGTTAGCTACAATGAGCAGTTCTTC.

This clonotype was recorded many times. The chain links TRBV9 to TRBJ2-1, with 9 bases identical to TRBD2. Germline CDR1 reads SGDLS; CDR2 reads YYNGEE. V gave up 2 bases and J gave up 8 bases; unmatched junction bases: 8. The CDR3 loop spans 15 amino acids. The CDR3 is CASSVGGTSFHEQFF. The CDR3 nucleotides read TGTGCCAGCAGCGTGGGGGGGACTAGCTTCCATGAGCAGTTCTTC.

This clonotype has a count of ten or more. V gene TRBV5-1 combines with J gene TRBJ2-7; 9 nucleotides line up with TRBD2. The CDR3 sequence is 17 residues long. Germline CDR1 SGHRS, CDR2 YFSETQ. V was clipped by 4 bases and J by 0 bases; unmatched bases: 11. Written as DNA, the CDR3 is TGCGCCAGCAGCCTGGGTAGCGGGGGCCGTAGCTCCTACGAGCAGTACTTC. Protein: CASSLGSGGRSSYEQYF.

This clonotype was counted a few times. CDR3 amino acids: CASSQQGKGYGYTF. In DNA form, the CDR3 reads TGTGCCAGCAGCCAACAAGGGAAAGGCTATGGCTACACCTTC. The chain carries TRBV14 and TRBJ1-2, with D unresolved. Germline CDR1 is SGHDN and CDR2 is FVKESK. V was pared by 2 bases and J by 4 bases, with 11 bases between. CDR3 length: 14 residues.

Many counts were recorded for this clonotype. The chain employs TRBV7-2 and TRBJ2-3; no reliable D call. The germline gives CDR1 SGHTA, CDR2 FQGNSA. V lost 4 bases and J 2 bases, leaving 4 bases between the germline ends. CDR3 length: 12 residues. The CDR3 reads CASSSITDTQYF. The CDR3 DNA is TGTGCCAGCAGCTCAATCACAGATACGCAGTATTTT.

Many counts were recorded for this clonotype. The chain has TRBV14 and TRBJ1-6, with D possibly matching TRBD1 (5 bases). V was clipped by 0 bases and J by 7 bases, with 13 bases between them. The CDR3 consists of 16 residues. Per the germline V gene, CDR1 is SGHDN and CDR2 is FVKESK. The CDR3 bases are TGTGCCAGCAGCCAAGAAACGCGGGGGTTGAATTCACCCCTCCACTTT. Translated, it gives CASSQETRGLNSPLHF.

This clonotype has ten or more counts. For the CDR3, the DNA is TGCAGTGCTACCTCTGAAGGGCCTGGGGTCGGGGAGCTGTTTTTT. It encodes CSATSEGPGVGELFF. The rearrangement uses TRBV20-1 and TRBJ2-2; D gene unclear. CDR1 is DFQATT, CDR2 SNEGSKA, per germline (reference sequence). Between the trimmed V and J ends, which lost 4 bases and 7 bases, there was a span of 19 bases. This CDR3 has 15 residues.

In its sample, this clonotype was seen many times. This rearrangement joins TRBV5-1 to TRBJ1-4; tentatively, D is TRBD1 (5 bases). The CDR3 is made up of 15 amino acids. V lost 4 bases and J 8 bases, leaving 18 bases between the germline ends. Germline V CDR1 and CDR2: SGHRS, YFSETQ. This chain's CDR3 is CASSEQRQGAEKLFF. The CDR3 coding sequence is TGCGCCAGCAGCGAGCAGAGGCAGGGTGCGGAAAAACTGTTTTTT. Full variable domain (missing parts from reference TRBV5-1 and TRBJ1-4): KAGVTQTPRYLIKTRGQQVTLSCSPISGHRSVSWYQQTPGQGLQFLFEYFSETQRNKGNFPGRFSGRQFSNSRSEMNVSTLELGDSALYLCASSEQRQGAEKLFFGSGTQLSVL.

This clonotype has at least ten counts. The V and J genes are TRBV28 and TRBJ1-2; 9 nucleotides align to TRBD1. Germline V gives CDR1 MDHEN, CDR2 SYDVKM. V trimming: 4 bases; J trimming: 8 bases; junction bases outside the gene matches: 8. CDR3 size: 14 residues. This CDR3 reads CASSSHGTGIGYTF. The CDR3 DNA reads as TGTGCCAGCAGTTCTCACGGGACAGGGATCGGCTACACCTTC.

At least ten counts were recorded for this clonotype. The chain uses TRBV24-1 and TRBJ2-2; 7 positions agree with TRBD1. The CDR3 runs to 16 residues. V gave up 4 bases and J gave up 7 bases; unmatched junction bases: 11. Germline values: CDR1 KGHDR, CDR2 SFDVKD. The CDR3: CATSDNRDSPIGELFF. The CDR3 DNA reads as TGTGCCACCAGTGACAACCGGGACAGTCCTATCGGGGAGCTGTTTTTT.

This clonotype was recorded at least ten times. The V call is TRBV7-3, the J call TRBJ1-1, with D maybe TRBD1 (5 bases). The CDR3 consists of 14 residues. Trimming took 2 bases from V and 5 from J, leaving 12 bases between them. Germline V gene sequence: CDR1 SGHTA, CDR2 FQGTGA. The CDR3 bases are TGTGCCAGCAGCTTATCGGGGGTATGGACTGAAGCTTTCTTT. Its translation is CASSLSGVWTEAFF.

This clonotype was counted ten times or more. This CDR3 is CASSLARGGGYNEQFF. The CDR3 bases are TGTGCCAGCAGTTTGGCCCGCGGGGGGGGATACAATGAGCAGTTCTTC. The chain couples TRBV28 to TRBJ2-1; 9 nucleotides match TRBD2. Trimming took 3 bases from V and 4 from J; bases not matched to a gene: 7. The CDR3 is made up of 16 amino acids. The V gene's germline CDR1 is MDHEN and CDR2 SYDVKM.

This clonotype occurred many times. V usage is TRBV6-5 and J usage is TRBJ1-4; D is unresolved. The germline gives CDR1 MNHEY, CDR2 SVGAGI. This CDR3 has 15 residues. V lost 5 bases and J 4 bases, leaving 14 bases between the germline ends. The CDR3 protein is CASSLLAGNNEKLFF. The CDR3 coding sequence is TGTGCCAGCAGTCTCCTAGCGGGAAATAATGAAAAACTGTTTTTT.

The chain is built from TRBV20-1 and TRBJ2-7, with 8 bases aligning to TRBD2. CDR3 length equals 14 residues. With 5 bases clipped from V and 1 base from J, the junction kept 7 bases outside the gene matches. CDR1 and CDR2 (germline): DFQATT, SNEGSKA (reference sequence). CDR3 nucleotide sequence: TGCAGTGCTTCCAGCGGGAGTAAGTCCTACGAGCAGTACTTC. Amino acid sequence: CSASSGSKSYEQYF.

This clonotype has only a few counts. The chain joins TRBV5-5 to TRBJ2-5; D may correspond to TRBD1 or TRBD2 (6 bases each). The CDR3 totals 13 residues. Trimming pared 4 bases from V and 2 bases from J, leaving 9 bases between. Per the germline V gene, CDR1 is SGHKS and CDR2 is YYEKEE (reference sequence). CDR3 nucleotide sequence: TGTGCCAGCAGCAGGGGGAGGCAAGAGACCCAGTACTTC. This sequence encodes CASSRGRQETQYF.

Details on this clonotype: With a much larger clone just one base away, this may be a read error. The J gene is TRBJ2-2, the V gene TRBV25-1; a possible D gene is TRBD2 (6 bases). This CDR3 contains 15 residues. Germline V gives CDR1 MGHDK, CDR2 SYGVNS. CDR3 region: CASSDPTDQGGELIF. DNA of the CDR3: TGTGCCAGCAGTGATCCCACAGATCAGGGCGGGGAGCTGATTTTT.

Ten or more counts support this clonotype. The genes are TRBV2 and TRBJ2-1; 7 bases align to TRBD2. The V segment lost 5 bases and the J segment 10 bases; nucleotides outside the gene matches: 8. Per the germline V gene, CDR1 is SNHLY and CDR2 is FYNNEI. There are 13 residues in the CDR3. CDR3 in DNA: TGTGCCAGCAGTACTGCGGGAGCATACGAGCAGTTCTTC. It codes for CASSTAGAYEQFF.

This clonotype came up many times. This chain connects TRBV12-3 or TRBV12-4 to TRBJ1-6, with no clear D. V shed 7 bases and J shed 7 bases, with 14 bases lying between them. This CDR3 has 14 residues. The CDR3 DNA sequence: TGTGCCAGCACCGAAAGCGGAGGGAATTCACCCCTCCACTTT. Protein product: CASTESGGNSPLHF.

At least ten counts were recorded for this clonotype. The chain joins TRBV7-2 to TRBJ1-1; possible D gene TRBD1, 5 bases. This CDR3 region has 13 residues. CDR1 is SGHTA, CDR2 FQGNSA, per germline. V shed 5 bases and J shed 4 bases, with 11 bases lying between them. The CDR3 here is CASSQGALTEAFF. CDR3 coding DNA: TGTGCCAGCAGCCAGGGAGCCCTCACTGAAGCTTTCTTT.

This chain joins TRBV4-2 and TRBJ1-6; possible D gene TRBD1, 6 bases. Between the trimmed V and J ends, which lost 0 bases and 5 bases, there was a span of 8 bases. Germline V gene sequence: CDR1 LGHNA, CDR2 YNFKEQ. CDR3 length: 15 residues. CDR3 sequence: CASSQDGQNNSPLHF. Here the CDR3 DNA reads TGTGCCAGCAGCCAAGATGGACAGAATAATTCACCCCTCCACTTT.

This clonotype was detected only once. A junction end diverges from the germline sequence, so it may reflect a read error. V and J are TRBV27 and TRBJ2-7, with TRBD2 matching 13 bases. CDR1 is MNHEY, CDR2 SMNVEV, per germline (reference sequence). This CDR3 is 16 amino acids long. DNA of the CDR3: TGTGTCAGCAGTTCCCCGACTAGCGGGAGGAGCTACGAGCAGTACTTC. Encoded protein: CVSSSPTSGRSYEQYF.

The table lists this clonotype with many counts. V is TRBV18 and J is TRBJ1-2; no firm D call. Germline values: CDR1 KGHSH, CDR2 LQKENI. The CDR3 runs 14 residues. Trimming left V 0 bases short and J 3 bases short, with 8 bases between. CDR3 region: CASSPPQPHYGYTF. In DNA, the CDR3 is TGTGCCAGCTCACCACCGCAACCCCACTATGGCTACACCTTC.